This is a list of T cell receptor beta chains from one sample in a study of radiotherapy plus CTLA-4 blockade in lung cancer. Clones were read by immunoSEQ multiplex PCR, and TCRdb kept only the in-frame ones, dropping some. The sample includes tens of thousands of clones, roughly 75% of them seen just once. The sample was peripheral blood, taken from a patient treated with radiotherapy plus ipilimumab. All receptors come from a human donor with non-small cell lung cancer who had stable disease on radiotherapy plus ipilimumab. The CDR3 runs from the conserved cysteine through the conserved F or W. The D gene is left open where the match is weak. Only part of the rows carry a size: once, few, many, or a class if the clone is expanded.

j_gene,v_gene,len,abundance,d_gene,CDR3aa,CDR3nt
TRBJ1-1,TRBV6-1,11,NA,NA,CASSERTEAFF,TGTGCCAGCAGTGAACGTACTGAAGCCTTCTTT
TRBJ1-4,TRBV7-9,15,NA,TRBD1,CASSLGQGQNEKLFF,TGTGCCAGCAGCTTAGGACAGGGACAAAATGAAAAACTGTTTTTT
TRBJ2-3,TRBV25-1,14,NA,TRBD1,CASSDQGALDTQYF,TGTGCCAGCAGTGACCAGGGGGCGTTAGATACGCAGTATTTT
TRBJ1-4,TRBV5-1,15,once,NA,CASSSEGGSGEKLFF,TGCGCCAGCAGCTCCGAGGGGGGGTCGGGCGAAAAACTGTTTTTT
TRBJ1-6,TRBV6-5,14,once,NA,CASSYSRSQSPLHF,TGTGCCAGCAGTTACTCGCGGAGCCAATCACCCCTCCACTTT
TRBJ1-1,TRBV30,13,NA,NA,CAWSVRRGTEAFF,TGTGCCTGGAGTGTACGCAGGGGCACTGAAGCTTTCTTT
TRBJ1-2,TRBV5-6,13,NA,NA,CASSLDSTYGYTF,TGTGCCAGCAGCCTAGACAGCACCTATGGCTACACCTTC
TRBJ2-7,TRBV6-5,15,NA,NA,CASSYSIGTTYEQYF,TGTGCCAGCAGTTACTCGATCGGGACAACCTACGAGCAGTACTTC
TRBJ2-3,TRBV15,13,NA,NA,CATLVAGTDTQYF,TGTGCCACCTTGGTAGCCGGCACAGATACGCAGTATTTT
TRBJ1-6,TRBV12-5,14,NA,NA,CASGLGQGGSPLHF,TGTGCTAGTGGTTTGGGTCAGGGCGGTTCACCCCTCCACTTT
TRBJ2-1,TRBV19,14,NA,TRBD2,CASTPLAGVKEQFF,TGTGCCAGCACGCCCCTAGCGGGGGTAAAGGAGCAGTTCTTC
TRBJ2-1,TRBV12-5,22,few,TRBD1,CASGLMFQFDRGTGGSGNEQFF,TGTGCTAGTGGTTTGATGTTTCAGTTCGATAGAGGGACAGGGGGAAGTGGAAATGAGCAGTTCTTC
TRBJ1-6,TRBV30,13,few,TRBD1,CASGTANNSPLHF,TGTGCCTCCGGGACAGCGAATAATTCACCCCTCCACTTT
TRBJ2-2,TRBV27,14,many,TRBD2,CASSWGGVDGELFF,TGTGCCAGCAGTTGGGGGGGGGTTGACGGGGAGCTGTTTTTT
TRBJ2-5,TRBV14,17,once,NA,CASSQDLLSVTRDNQYF,TGTGCCAGCAGCCAAGATCTCCTATCGGTAACCCGGGATAACCAGTACTTC
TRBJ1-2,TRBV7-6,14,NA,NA,CASSTGLNNYGYTF,TGTGCCAGCAGCACGGGATTGAATAACTATGGCTACACCTTC
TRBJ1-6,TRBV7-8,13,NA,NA,CASSLATGSPLHF,TGTGCCAGCAGCTTAGCGACAGGATCACCCCTCCACTTT
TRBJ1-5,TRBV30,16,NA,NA,CAWGYGTVGSNQPQHF,TGTGCCTGGGGCTACGGAACAGTGGGTAGCAATCAGCCCCAGCATTTT
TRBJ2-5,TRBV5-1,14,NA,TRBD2,CASSLGLGGETQYF,TGCGCCAGCAGCCTCGGACTGGGAGGGGAGACCCAGTACTTC
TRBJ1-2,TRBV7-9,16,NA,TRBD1,CASSLAGTGGSYGYTF,TGTGCCAGCAGCTTAGCCGGGACAGGGGGCAGCTATGGCTACACCTTC
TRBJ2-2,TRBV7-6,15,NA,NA,CASSLRGPGTGELFF,TGTGCCAGCAGCTTAAGGGGCCCTGGGACCGGGGAGCTGTTTTTT
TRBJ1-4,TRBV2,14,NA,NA,CASSESGFREKLFF,TGTGCCAGCAGTGAATCAGGGTTTAGAGAAAAACTGTTTTTT
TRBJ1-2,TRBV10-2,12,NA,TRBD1,CASTGDRGGYTF,TGCGCCAGCACCGGGGACAGGGGAGGCTACACCTTC
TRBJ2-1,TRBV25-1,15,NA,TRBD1,CASSSSDRAWNEQFF,TGTGCCAGCAGTTCCTCGGACAGGGCGTGGAATGAGCAGTTCTTC
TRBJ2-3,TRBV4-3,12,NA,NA,CASSHLQGTQYF,TGCGCCAGCAGCCATCTCCAGGGTACGCAGTATTTT
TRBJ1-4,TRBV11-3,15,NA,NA,CASSPRTRRNEKLFF,TGTGCCAGCAGCCCTCGGACACGGCGGAATGAAAAACTGTTTTTT
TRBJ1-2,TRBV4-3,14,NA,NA,CASSPFAVGYGYTF,TGCGCCAGCAGCCCGTTTGCGGTCGGCTATGGCTACACCTTC
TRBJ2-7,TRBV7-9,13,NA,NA,CASSRGQHYEQYF,TGTGCCAGCAGCCGCGGACAGCACTACGAGCAGTACTTC
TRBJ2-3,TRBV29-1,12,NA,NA,CSVEDSTDTQYF,TGCAGCGTTGAAGACTCCACAGATACGCAGTATTTT
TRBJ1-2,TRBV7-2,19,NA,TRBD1,CASSLRTGILPTGSYGYTF,TGTGCCAGCAGCTTACGTACCGGGATTCTTCCGACAGGGTCCTATGGCTACACCTTC
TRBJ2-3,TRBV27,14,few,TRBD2,CASTPEAGGDTQYF,TGTGCCAGCACCCCCGAGGCGGGGGGAGATACGCAGTATTTT
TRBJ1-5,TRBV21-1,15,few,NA,CASSKVGTGNQPQHF,NA